Described below is a single T cell receptor beta chain sequence and its context. Its specificity is unknown. The sample's time point: blood 4 weeks post-SBRT, at nephrectomy. Indicated treatment: 15 Gy SBRT to primary tumor, nephrectomy 4 weeks later. Nephrectomy followed 15 Gy stereotactic body radiation by 4 weeks. Blood was sampled at baseline, 2 weeks and 4 weeks after SBRT. Clear cell pathology was present in this patient's renal cell carcinoma. The sample comes from a study of radiation and T cells in renal cell carcinoma. Data came from immunoSEQ multiplex PCR; TCRdb stores just in-frame clones and leaves some out. The table has about 140,000 clones, 65% to 90% seen once. Whole-study results and caveats: Top tumor clonotypes rose in blood 2 weeks post-radiation, then contracted.

Germline CDR1 and CDR2: SNHLY and FYNNEI. The CDR3 contains 10 residues. Trimming took off 4 bases at V and 6 bases at J, with 1 base between the two ends. The rearrangement joins TRBV2 to TRBJ2-1; the D is unclear. Sample: blood, taken from a patient whose treatment included radiotherapy and nephrectomy. This sequence was found in a woman aged 45-59 years with renal cell carcinoma. In DNA, the CDR3 is TGTGCCAGCAGTGTCAATGAGCAGTTCTTC. This sequence encodes CASSVNEQFF.